Below, 32 T cell receptor beta chains from the same sample are listed, as sequenced in a study of tumor-infiltrating lymphocytes in primary liver carcinoma. TCR beta cDNA came from approximately 490 ng total RNA, primed with a constant-region primer. Three nested multiplex PCR rounds, a slightly modified ARM-PCR method, built the TCR beta libraries. It was with TRBV1-TRBV30 forward primers and a C-beta reverse primer that the first two PCR rounds were run, at approximately 9 cycles each. One entry per CDR3 protein results from TCRdb running MiXCR on the multiplex PCR reads. Seen here are about 350,000 distinct CDR3 sequences, approximately 65% observed once, and the top ten hold about 6.1%. Blood RNA came from unsorted whole blood; germline DNA was also extracted. The sequencing input was peripheral blood. Receptors were obtained from a middle-aged man with primary liver carcinoma and hepatitis B virus infection.

Note on this clonotype: As the CDR3 is not closed by the conserved phenylalanine or tryptophan, this likely results from a read error. The genes are TRBV7-8 and TRBJ2-7; D may be TRBD1 (6 bases). The CDR3 totals 15 residues. Per the germline V gene, CDR1 is SGHVS and CDR2 is FQNEAQ. CDR3 coding DNA: TGTGCCAGCAGCTTCAACAGGGTCCCTTCCTGCGAGCAGTACTTA. As protein: CASSFNRVPSCEQYL.

As for this clonotype: The germline gene is not matched at one end of the junction; a read error may be the cause. The chain joins TRBV11-2 to TRBJ2-3; 8 nucleotides align to TRBD2. Per germline, CDR1 SGHAT and CDR2 FQNNGV. CDR3 size: 15 residues. CDR3 amino acids: CAISSSGRITDTQYF. DNA of the CDR3: TGCGCCATCAGCTCCAGCGGGAGAATCACAGATACGCAGTATTTT.

Concerning this clonotype: A much larger clone differs from this one at a single base, so this may be a read error. In this CDR3 the conserved last residue, phenylalanine or tryptophan, is missing, so a read error is likely. The chain joins TRBV5-5 to TRBJ2-5, with D hard to call. Germline CDR1 and CDR2: SGHKS and YYEKEE (reference sequence). Deletions cut 4 bases from V and 3 bases from J, with 13 bases between. CDR3 length equals 14 residues. CDR3 nucleotide sequence: TGTGCCAGCAGCAATCCCGACGGCAAAGAGACCCAGTACTCC. Amino acid sequence: CASSNPDGKETQYS.

This clonotype was seen once. The rearrangement joins TRBV4-2 to TRBJ1-2; weak D call: TRBD1 (6 bases). V was trimmed by 2 bases and J by 0 bases, leaving 10 bases between them. The germline V gene has CDR1 LGHNA and CDR2 YNFKEQ. The CDR3 extends over 15 amino acids. DNA for the CDR3: TGTGCCAGCAGCCAACCGTACAGGGCTAACTATGGCTACACCTTC. Translation gives CASSQPYRANYGYTF.

The gene calls are TRBV10-3 and TRBJ2-3, with D perhaps matching TRBD2 (5 bases). V was trimmed by 6 bases and J by 4 bases, leaving 14 bases between them. From germline, CDR1 is ENHRY and CDR2 SYGVKD. The CDR3 consists of 14 residues. CDR3 in amino acids: CAISYTSRADTQYF. The CDR3 DNA follows: TGTGCCATCAGCTATACTAGTCGCGCAGATACGCAGTATTTT.

Of note for this clonotype: Sequence at one end of the junction differs from germline and may be a read error. The rearrangement uses TRBV13 and TRBJ2-3; 12 bases are a match to TRBD2. Germline-derived CDR1 and CDR2 are PRHDT and FYEKMQ (reference sequence). This CDR3 is built from 17 residues. CDR3 sequence: CASNLKASGRAPDTQYF. CDR3 bases: TGTGCCAGCAACTTAAAAGCTAGCGGGAGGGCCCCAGATACGCAGTATTTT.

A remark on this clonotype: One junction end does not reproduce the germline sequence, and a read error may be involved. This sequence joins TRBV29-1 and TRBJ1-2; 7 bases are a match to TRBD1. The germline CDR1 and CDR2 sequences are SQVTM and ANQGSEA. The CDR3 contains 13 residues. The CDR3 nucleotides are TGCAGCCTTATAGGGGGACAGCTATATGGCTACATCTTC. Protein product: CSLIGGQLYGYIF.

This clonotype has a handful of counts. The chain couples TRBV30 to TRBJ2-7, with 8 bases lining up with TRBD2. CDR1 GTSNPN and CDR2 SVGIG come from the germline V gene (reference sequence). V shed 1 base and J 4 bases; nucleotides not matched to a gene: 9. CDR3 size: 15 residues. The CDR3 DNA reads as TGTGCCTGGAGTGGGGGCGGAGCGGGAGCTTACGAGCAGTACTTC. Translated, it gives CAWSGGGAGAYEQYF.

Note on this clonotype: A single base separates this from a much larger clone, so it may be a read error. This chain links TRBV6-5 with TRBJ2-2, with unresolved D. Germline CDR1 MNHEY, CDR2 SVGAGI. The CDR3 sequence is 14 residues long. In DNA form, the CDR3 reads TGTGTCAGCAGTTACGGGCAAAACACCGGGGAGCTGTTTTTT. As protein: CVSSYGQNTGELFF.

The gene calls are TRBV11-2 and TRBJ2-7; D is perhaps TRBD2 (5 bases). V shed 7 bases and J shed 3 bases, with 10 bases lying between them. CDR1 and CDR2 (germline): SGHAT, FQNNGV. The CDR3 length is 12 residues. Written as DNA, the CDR3 is TGTGCCAGCAACCTAGAGGGCTACGAGCAGTACTTC. Residues: CASNLEGYEQYF.

A remark on this clonotype: This may be a read error, as it is one base from a much larger clone. CDR3 sequence: CVTGHRSKNIQYF. The CDR3 coding sequence is TGTGTCACAGGTCACAGATCCAAAAACATTCAGTACTTC. The chain employs TRBV12-3 or TRBV12-4 and TRBJ2-4; possible D gene TRBD1, 5 bases. The CDR3 runs 13 residues.

This clonotype was seen many times. V is TRBV4-1 and J is TRBJ1-2; tentatively, D is TRBD1 (5 bases). CDR3 length: 15 residues. CDR1 MGHRA and CDR2 YSYEKL come from the germline V gene. V gave up 2 bases and J gave up 4 bases, with 14 bases separating them. Here the CDR3 reads CASSQRDGGPYGYTF. CDR3 DNA: TGCGCCAGCAGCCAACGGGACGGAGGCCCCTATGGCTACACCTTC.

This clonotype was counted only a few times. The V gene is TRBV30, the J gene TRBJ1-5, with D tentatively TRBD1 (6 bases). The germline CDR1 and CDR2 sequences are GTSNPN and SVGIG (reference sequence). The CDR3 length is 15 residues. V shed 1 base and J shed 8 bases, with 18 bases lying between them. The chain's CDR3 is CAWSALGLGAEPQHF. In DNA form, the CDR3 reads TGTGCCTGGAGTGCCCTCGGTTTGGGGGCAGAGCCCCAGCATTTT.

The chain employs TRBV5-6 and TRBJ2-3; weak D call: TRBD1 (7 bases). V was pared by 0 bases and J by 3 bases, with 17 bases between. CDR3 length: 17 amino acids. The germline CDR1 and CDR2 sequences are SGHDT and YYEEEE. The CDR3 loop reads CASSLVPGDRLTDTQYF. The CDR3 DNA reads TGTGCCAGCAGCTTGGTCCCGGGGGACAGACTAACAGATACGCAGTATTTT.

The chain uses TRBV30 and TRBJ2-1; TRBD1 or TRBD2 may be the D gene (5 bases each). CDR1 GTSNPN and CDR2 SVGIG come from the germline V gene (reference sequence). Trimming left V 1 base short and J 7 bases short, with 14 bases between. The CDR3 is made up of 14 amino acids. CDR3 sequence: CAWSGGTLGNEQFF. CDR3 DNA sequence: TGTGCCTGGAGTGGAGGGACGCTGGGGAATGAGCAGTTCTTC.

The V gene is TRBV6-6, the J gene TRBJ1-3, with TRBD1 identical over 10 bases. Germline trimming cut 0 bases from V and 4 bases from J; bases unmatched to any gene: 12. CDR3 length: 19 residues. Germline CDR1 is MNHNY and CDR2 is SVGAGI (reference sequence). The CDR3 protein is CASSYSIPGTGVSGNTIYF. In DNA, the CDR3 is TGTGCCAGCAGTTACTCGATCCCCGGGACAGGGGTGTCCGGAAACACCATATATTTT.

This clonotype was seen a single time. An end of the junction differs from the germline gene, which may be a read error. This chain connects TRBV11-2 to TRBJ2-7; TRBD1 aligns across 9 bases. This CDR3 has 15 amino acids. Germline lookup yields CDR1 SGHAT and CDR2 FQNNGV. As DNA, the CDR3 is TGTGCCAGCAGTTTGAGTCCGGGACAGGGCTACAAGCAGTACTTC. Translating gives CASSLSPGQGYKQYF.

This clonotype was detected many times. The rearrangement joins TRBV4-2 to TRBJ2-7; 11 nucleotides line up with TRBD2. With 4 bases clipped from V and 3 bases from J, the junction kept 8 bases outside the gene matches. The germline CDR1 and CDR2 sequences are LGHNA and YNFKEQ. The CDR3 covers 16 residues. The CDR3 DNA sequence: TGTGCCAGCAGCCCAAATCTAGCGGGAGGTCTCTACGAGCAGTACTTC. Amino acid sequence: CASSPNLAGGLYEQYF.

The CDR3 coding sequence is TGTGCCAGCAGTTCTTCTTATCCCGGGGAGCTGTTTTTT. As protein: CASSSSYPGELFF. The chain uses TRBV7-9 and TRBJ2-2; D uncertain. V shed 6 bases and J shed 6 bases, with 11 bases lying between them. The CDR3 loop spans 13 amino acids. Germline V gene lookup returns CDR1 SEHNR and CDR2 FQNEAQ (reference sequence).

Comments on this clonotype: The CDR3 carries no conserved terminal phenylalanine or tryptophan, so it likely arises from a read error. This chain connects TRBV11-2 to TRBJ2-1; 12 bases fit TRBD2. The junction had 12 bases not matched to a gene; V was cut back by 6 bases and J by 12 bases. Germline V gene lookup returns CDR1 SGHAT and CDR2 FQNNGV. This CDR3 has 15 amino acids. The CDR3 reads CASSSTSGSGVAQFL. CDR3 coding DNA: TGTGCCAGCAGTTCGACTAGCGGGAGTGGGGTTGCGCAGTTCCTC.

The chain combines TRBV6-5 with TRBJ1-6, with 7 bases matching TRBD1. V was pared by 2 bases and J by 10 bases, with 14 bases of the junction left unmatched. The germline CDR1 and CDR2 sequences are MNHEY and SVGAGI. This CDR3 spans 17 amino acids. CDR3 sequence reads: CASSYPNLATGRSPLHF. CDR3 nucleotides: TGTGCCAGCAGTTACCCGAACCTCGCGACAGGGAGATCACCCCTCCACTTT.

The chain is built from TRBV29-1 and TRBJ2-3; TRBD2 matches at 11 bases. From germline, CDR1 is SQVTM and CDR2 ANQGSEA. The CDR3 covers 13 residues. The V segment lost 6 bases and the J segment 7 bases; nucleotides outside the gene matches: 6. Written as DNA, the CDR3 is TGCAGCGTGGGACTAGCGGTAGGTTATACGCAGTATTTT. Encoded protein: CSVGLAVGYTQYF.

Note on this clonotype: This could be a read error, since a much larger clone is one nucleotide away. The chain employs TRBV6-2 or TRBV6-3 and TRBJ2-7, with 11 bases matching TRBD2. The germline CDR1 and CDR2 sequences are MNHEY and SVGEGT. CDR3 length: 13 amino acids. The CDR3 region is CASRTSGAYEQHF. The CDR3, as DNA: TGTGCCAGCAGGACTAGCGGGGCCTACGAGCAGCACTTC.

Notes on this clonotype: This may arise from a read error, as a much more abundant clone is one base away. V gene TRBV12-3 or TRBV12-4 combines with J gene TRBJ1-5, with a tentative D call TRBD1 (5 bases). CDR3 length: 15 amino acids. CDR3 nucleotide sequence: TGTGCCAGCAGTTTATCCTCTGGGGGTCATCAGTCCCAGCATTTT. It encodes CASSLSSGGHQSQHF.

This clonotype was counted ten times or more. The chain combines TRBV6-5 with TRBJ1-3; D unresolved. With 7 bases removed from V and 0 bases from J, the gap between germline ends came to 13 bases. Germline V gene data show CDR1 as MNHEY and CDR2 as SVGAGI. This CDR3 has 15 amino acids. DNA of the CDR3: TGTGCCAGCAAGGTCGGTCCGAGCTCTGGAAACACCATATATTTT. It specifies CASKVGPSSGNTIYF.

This clonotype appeared a single time. A read error may explain this, as a much larger clone is one base away. The CDR3 protein is CASTGQGLENQPQQF. CDR3 coding DNA: TGTGCCAGCACGGGACAGGGTTTGGAAAATCAGCCCCAGCAGTTT. The rearrangement uses TRBV6-1 and TRBJ1-5; 9 nucleotides match TRBD1. Per the germline V gene, CDR1 is MNHNS and CDR2 is SASEGT. The CDR3 is 15 amino acids.

Concerning this clonotype itself: At one boundary the junction diverges from the germline segment, which might be a read error. The chain links TRBV29-1 to TRBJ2-3; 7 bases are a match to TRBD1. Germline assignment: CDR1 SQVTM and CDR2 ANQGSEA. The CDR3 contains 14 residues. For the CDR3, the DNA is TGCTGCGTGCACAGGGGTAGCGTGTCAGATACGCAGTATTTT. It specifies CCVHRGSVSDTQYF.

Points on this clonotype: The conserved phenylalanine or tryptophan normally closing the CDR3 is absent here, so this likely arose from a read error. J is TRBJ2-7 and V is TRBV11-2; 7 bases map to TRBD2. Per germline, CDR1 SGHAT and CDR2 FQNNGV. The CDR3 runs to 16 residues. V trimming: 3 bases; J trimming: 7 bases; junction bases outside the gene matches: 15. In DNA, the CDR3 is TGTGCCAGCAGCTTTGGCGTAGTAGCGGGTATCCGGGAGCAGTACTTA. This translates into CASSFGVVAGIREQYL.

This clonotype was counted only a few times. It is likely a read error, because the conserved phenylalanine at the end of the CDR3 is missing. V usage is TRBV7-3 and J usage is TRBJ2-1; D ambiguous. The ends were cut back, 4 bases at V and 5 bases at J, with 6 bases in the middle. The CDR3 extends over 12 amino acids. The germline CDR1 and CDR2 sequences are SGHTA and FQGTGA. The CDR3 DNA sequence: TGTGCCAGCAGCTCTGACCACAATGAGCAGTTCTTA. Protein sequence: CASSSDHNEQFL.

Turning to this clonotype: A single base separates this from a much larger clone, so it may be a read error. V and J are TRBV6-1 and TRBJ1-5; D is possibly TRBD1 (5 bases). The CDR3 extends over 17 amino acids. Germline CDR1 reads MNHNS; CDR2 reads SASEGT. In DNA form, the CDR3 reads TGTACCAGCAGTCGGTCGAGGGGTGGAAACCCTAATCAGCCCCAGCATTTT. This codes for CTSSRSRGGNPNQPQHF.

V usage is TRBV11-2 and J usage is TRBJ2-5; either TRBD1 or TRBD2 may supply D (5 bases each). The CDR3 has 13 amino acids. The germline CDR1 and CDR2 sequences are SGHAT and FQNNGV. The CDR3 protein is CVSTLGDLGAQYF. The DNA of the CDR3 is TGTGTTAGCACCTTGGGGGACCTAGGGGCCCAGTACTTC.

As for this clonotype: One end of the junction varies from germline; a read error may be responsible. The gene calls are TRBV12-3 or TRBV12-4 and TRBJ2-2, with 12 bases fitting TRBD2. CDR3 length: 17 amino acids. CDR3 residues: CASSPWTSGMVNGDLFF. Here the CDR3 DNA reads TGTGCCAGCAGTCCGTGGACTAGCGGGATGGTCAACGGGGATCTGTTTTTT.